The T cell receptor beta chain described here comes from a study of T cells in tumors and immune-related adverse events (dated by TCRdb to the early 2020s). Notes on this clone: Its antigen is still unknown. No clone much larger than this one lies a single base away; base qualities are absent.

What this sample's treatment or condition label stands for: nivolumab (PD-1 blockade) given before sampling. The DNeasy Blood and Tissue Kit was used to extract DNA from formalin-fixed paraffin-embedded specimens. The immunoSEQ assay was used to amplify and sequence the TCR beta locus, producing bulk TCR Vbeta CDR3 data. From the authors' description of their analysis: CDR3s were excluded if they were non-productive, were shorter than 7 amino acids, or did not start with C or end with F/W. Analysis was restricted to specimens with at least 1000 reads, and clonotypes were defined at the amino acid level. To compute clonality, Pielou's evenness was subtracted from 1. To equalize library sizes, abundance-weighted random subsampling with replacement was performed 100 times so that 95% confidence intervals could be reported. Repertoire overlap was quantified using the Morisita overlap index, and the top 40 clones per specimen were examined for overlap with the irAE. What TCRdb holds here is the immuneACCESS table cut down to in-frame rearrangements. Part of the clones is not present; checked against another copy, under half of the missing clones reflect an unresolved V gene, and the others are unexplained. Clonal size and the V and J genes are those of that table, whereas D and trimming came from the DNA. The sample table contains tens of thousands of clones; only one count was recorded for about 93% of them. Around 1.3% of the sample comes from the top ten.

The sequenced sample was lymph node tissue, obtained from a patient treated with anti-PD-1 therapy. The sequence came from a female donor with metastatic renal cell carcinoma.

CDR3 reads: CASSSNTGGRWQETQYF. The DNA reads TGTGCCAGTAGCTCCAACACAGGGGGAAGGTGGCAAGAGACCCAGTACTTC. The receptor chain draws on TRBV19 and TRBJ2-5, and 8 junction bases match TRBD1. The CDR3 goes from the cysteine to the phenylalanine over 17 residues. Only the CDR3 region is kept as DNA, spanning 51 bases read in frame from base 1. The V end gives up 6 bases and the J end 2 bases, leaving 14 bases in the junction not matched to a gene. CDR1 is given as LNHDA and CDR2 as SQIVND, both from the germline V gene (reference sequence).